Below are 26 T cell receptor beta chains sequenced from a single sample in a study of T cell responses to AZD1222 COVID-19 vaccine. Clones were read by immunoSEQ multiplex PCR, and TCRdb kept only the in-frame ones, dropping some. This repertoire shows about 140,000 clones, approximately 90% found once; its top ten account for 3.5% to 4.5%. Specimen: peripheral blood, collected 28 days after the second AZD1222 dose. The receptors derive from an adult who received the AZD1222 COVID-19 vaccine.

CDR3 in amino acids: CASSAMTEVLSGNTIYF. In DNA form, the CDR3 reads TGTGCCAGCAGCGCGATGACAGAGGTCCTTTCCGGAAACACCATATATTTT. The rearrangement uses TRBV9 and TRBJ1-3; tentatively, D is TRBD1 (5 bases). Deletions cut 3 bases from V and 4 bases from J, with 20 bases between. From germline, CDR1 is SGDLS and CDR2 YYNGEE. The CDR3 contains 17 residues.

The J gene is TRBJ1-6, the V gene TRBV9; D is possibly TRBD1 (5 bases). The CDR3 has 16 residues. Trimming stripped 1 base from V and 7 bases from J, with 15 bases between. Germline CDR1 SGDLS, CDR2 YYNGEE. In DNA form, the CDR3 reads TGTGCCAGCAGCGTATGGGACCTGGGAGAGAATTCACCCCTCCACTTT. Amino acids: CASSVWDLGENSPLHF.

The V call is TRBV10-3, the J call TRBJ2-7; D perhaps matches TRBD1 (5 bases). Germline-derived CDR1 and CDR2 are ENHRY and SYGVKD. The CDR3 consists of 15 residues. V dropped 0 bases and J dropped 2 bases, with 11 bases sitting between them. This CDR3 is CAISESQGRPYEQYF. CDR3 nucleotides: TGTGCCATCAGTGAGTCCCAGGGTCGCCCCTACGAGCAGTACTTC.

The genes are TRBV2 and TRBJ1-2; 8 positions agree with TRBD1. V lost 6 bases to trimming and J lost 4 bases; unmatched junction nucleotides: 7. Germline values: CDR1 SNHLY, CDR2 FYNNEI. The CDR3 has 14 residues. Here the CDR3 DNA reads TGTGCCAGCAGCCCAGGACAGGGAGGCTATGGCTACACCTTC. Translating it yields CASSPGQGGYGYTF.

The rearrangement joins TRBV5-1 to TRBJ1-1, with TRBD1 as a possible D gene (6 bases). CDR1 and CDR2 (germline): SGHRS, YFSETQ. The CDR3 spans 15 residues. The V and J ends lost 4 bases and 4 bases respectively, with 17 bases between them. The CDR3 here is CASSTEGDLGTEAFF. CDR3 in DNA: TGCGCCAGCAGCACGGAGGGGGATTTGGGCACTGAAGCTTTCTTT.

V usage is TRBV5-4 and J usage is TRBJ1-1; no definite D call. Trimming removed 1 base at V and 5 bases at J, with 9 bases between. The CDR3 consists of 13 residues. Germline V gene sequence: CDR1 SGHNT, CDR2 YYREEE (reference sequence). The CDR3, as DNA: TGTGCCAGCAGCTTGCCGGAGAGGACTGAAGCTTTCTTT. It is translated as CASSLPERTEAFF.

The rearrangement uses TRBV19 and TRBJ1-5; D unclear. Germline CDR1 is LNHDA and CDR2 is SQIVND (reference sequence). Trimming took off 10 bases at V and 1 base at J, with 11 bases between the two ends. This CDR3 spans 13 amino acids. The CDR3 DNA reads TGTGCCACCAAGGGCCTCAGCAATCAGCCCCAGCATTTT. The encoded protein is CATKGLSNQPQHF.

This clone has a single count. The chain couples TRBV9 to TRBJ1-2; TRBD1 matches 7 bases. J was trimmed by 8 bases and V by 4 bases; bases with no gene match: 14. Germline lookup yields CDR1 SGDLS and CDR2 YYNGEE. CDR3 size: 15 residues. The CDR3 region is CASSPRRDRPLGYTF. The CDR3 bases are TGTGCCAGCAGCCCTCGAAGGGACAGACCCTTGGGCTACACCTTC.

The V gene is TRBV9, the J gene TRBJ1-1; D gene unclear. Deletions cut 4 bases from V and 3 bases from J, with 10 bases between. CDR1 and CDR2 (germline): SGDLS, YYNGEE. There are 13 residues in the CDR3. CDR3 amino acids: CASSHASDTEAFF. The DNA for the CDR3 is TGTGCCAGCAGCCACGCGTCGGACACTGAAGCTTTCTTT. Supplemented by reference TRBV9 and TRBJ1-1, the full variable domain reads DSGVTQTPKHLITATGQRVTLRCSPRSGDLSVYWYQQSLDQGLQFLIQYYNGEERAKGNILERFSAQQFPDLHSELNLSSLELGDSALYFCASSHASDTEAFFGQGTRLTVV.

V gene TRBV29-1 combines with J gene TRBJ2-7, with D hard to call. The germline gives CDR1 SQVTM, CDR2 ANQGSEA. This CDR3 is 11 amino acids long. V shed 2 bases and J shed 6 bases, with 8 bases lying between them. The CDR3 region is CSVERSGEQYF. DNA for the CDR3: TGCAGCGTTGAACGTTCTGGCGAGCAGTACTTC.

The rearrangement uses TRBV9 and TRBJ1-4; TRBD1 might be the D (5 bases). V was trimmed by 4 bases and J by 7 bases, leaving 17 bases between them. Germline loops: CDR1 SGDLS, CDR2 YYNGEE. The CDR3 runs to 15 residues. In DNA form, the CDR3 reads TGTGCCAGCAGCCCCCGGACCTCAGGGCCTGAAAAACTGTTTTTT. Its translation is CASSPRTSGPEKLFF.

V and J are TRBV7-9 and TRBJ2-7; TRBD1 agrees at 7 bases. Trimming cost V 5 bases and J 2 bases; bases outside gene matches: 9. The CDR3 spans 15 residues. Germline V gives CDR1 SEHNR, CDR2 FQNEAQ (reference sequence). CDR3 sequence reads: CASSPTGALTYEQYF. The CDR3 DNA follows: TGTGCCAGCAGCCCTACAGGGGCCTTAACCTACGAGCAGTACTTC.

The chain couples TRBV15 to TRBJ1-4; D is uncertain. The CDR3 totals 16 residues. Deletions cut 2 bases from V and 5 bases from J, with 15 bases between. The germline CDR1 and CDR2 sequences are LNHNV and YYDKDF (reference sequence). The CDR3 sequence: CATSRRRAINNEKLFF. DNA of the CDR3: TGTGCCACCAGCAGACGACGGGCCATAAACAATGAAAAACTGTTTTTT.

A few counts support this clone. The chain combines TRBV5-4 with TRBJ2-1; 7 nucleotides line up with TRBD1. The CDR3 is 15 amino acids. Germline V gene data show CDR1 as SGHNT and CDR2 as YYREEE (reference sequence). Trimming removed 4 bases from V and 3 bases from J; junction bases left unmatched: 7. The CDR3 here is CASSPGQNVYNEQFF. The CDR3 bases are TGTGCCAGCAGCCCGGGACAGAACGTCTACAATGAGCAGTTCTTC.

The chain combines TRBV9 with TRBJ2-2; D may be TRBD2 (5 bases). V was pared by 1 base and J by 1 base, with 11 bases between. The CDR3 is made up of 16 amino acids. Germline values: CDR1 SGDLS, CDR2 YYNGEE. Written as DNA, the CDR3 is TGTGCCAGCAGCGTAATACCCAGCGGGAACACCGGGGAGCTGTTTTTT. This translates into CASSVIPSGNTGELFF. Complete variable domain (other parts from reference TRBV9 and TRBJ2-2): DSGVTQTPKHLITATGQRVTLRCSPRSGDLSVYWYQQSLDQGLQFLIQYYNGEERAKGNILERFSAQQFPDLHSELNLSSLELGDSALYFCASSVIPSGNTGELFFGEGSRLTVL.

CDR3 sequence: CASSKRQGPPYEKLFF. CDR3 nucleotides: TGTGCCAGCTCAAAGAGGCAGGGACCACCCTACGAAAAACTGTTTTTT. This sequence joins TRBV27 and TRBJ1-4; D perhaps matches TRBD1 (5 bases). This CDR3 comprises 16 residues. CDR1 MNHEY and CDR2 SMNVEV come from the germline V gene (reference sequence). Trimming took 8 bases from V and 8 from J, leaving 24 bases between them.

This clone was seen a single time. The V and J genes are TRBV19 and TRBJ1-1, with D possibly being TRBD1 (6 bases). With 1 base removed from V and 9 bases from J, the gap between germline ends came to 12 bases. CDR1 is LNHDA and CDR2 is SQIVND in the germline V gene (reference sequence). The CDR3 is made up of 13 amino acids. This CDR3 is CASSIVGGDKAFF. CDR3 DNA sequence: TGTGCCAGTAGTATAGTCGGGGGGGACAAAGCTTTCTTT.

The rearrangement uses TRBV5-1 and TRBJ1-1, with TRBD1 matching 9 bases. The length of the CDR3 is 14 residues. Germline V gene data show CDR1 as SGHRS and CDR2 as YFSETQ. The V segment lost 2 bases and the J segment 6 bases; nucleotides outside the gene matches: 5. CDR3 DNA sequence: TGCGCCAGCAGCTTCCCCACAGGGGGCTCTGAAGCTTTCTTT. Translation gives CASSFPTGGSEAFF. Full variable domain (outside the CDR3, taken from reference TRBV5-1 and TRBJ1-1): KAGVTQTPRYLIKTRGQQVTLSCSPISGHRSVSWYQQTPGQGLQFLFEYFSETQRNKGNFPGRFSGRQFSNSRSEMNVSTLELGDSALYLCASSFPTGGSEAFFGQGTRLTVV.

This clone was counted a single time. The rearrangement joins TRBV28 to TRBJ2-7; D call uncertain. Germline lookup yields CDR1 MDHEN and CDR2 SYDVKM. V lost 2 bases, J lost 2 bases, and 1 base lay in between. The CDR3 consists of 11 residues. As DNA, the CDR3 is TGTGCCAGCAGTTTAGCCTACGAGCAGTACTTC. As protein: CASSLAYEQYF.

The chain couples TRBV4-3 to TRBJ1-1, with D possibly matching TRBD1 (5 bases). From germline, CDR1 is LGHNA and CDR2 YSLEER. This CDR3 has 16 residues. V was trimmed by 4 bases and J by 2 bases, leaving 17 bases between them. This CDR3 is CASSRAVTALNTEAFF. In DNA form, the CDR3 reads TGCGCCAGCAGCCGCGCCGTGACAGCTTTAAACACTGAAGCTTTCTTT.

CDR3 sequence (DNA): TGTGCCAGCAGATTGACAGGGGGCAACGAGCAGTACTTC. Its protein product is CASRLTGGNEQYF. The V call is TRBV7-2, the J call TRBJ2-7, with 10 bases fitting TRBD1. Germline-derived CDR1 and CDR2 are SGHTA and FQGNSA. The CDR3 extends over 13 amino acids. Losses at the gene ends were 6 bases for V and 5 bases for J; bases not matched to a gene: 4.

The chain joins TRBV5-1 to TRBJ2-3; 8 bases match TRBD2. Germline V gives CDR1 SGHRS, CDR2 YFSETQ. CDR3 length: 16 residues. J was trimmed by 0 bases and V by 0 bases; bases with no gene match: 3. The CDR3 protein is CASSLGGGPSTDTQYF. DNA for the CDR3: TGCGCCAGCAGCTTGGGCGGGGGGCCTAGCACAGATACGCAGTATTTT.

This clone came up a few times. This chain links TRBV27 with TRBJ2-3, with 8 bases aligning to TRBD2. Germline values: CDR1 MNHEY, CDR2 SMNVEV (reference sequence). This CDR3 is 12 amino acids long. Losses at the gene ends were 9 bases for V and 4 bases for J; bases not matched to a gene: 3. The CDR3 here is CASRGGPDTQYF. DNA for the CDR3: TGTGCCAGTCGGGGGGGACCAGATACGCAGTATTTT.

The chain links TRBV28 to TRBJ2-7, with D unresolved. Deletions cut 2 bases from V and 6 bases from J, with 23 bases between. The CDR3 spans 17 residues. Germline-derived CDR1 and CDR2 are MDHEN and SYDVKM. The CDR3 bases are TGTGCCAGCAGTTTACACGGCCGTTCAGGAAGATCAGGCGAGCAGTACTTC. Translation gives CASSLHGRSGRSGEQYF.

This clone was counted a single time. This chain connects TRBV2 to TRBJ1-2; 7 bases fit TRBD1. Germline lookup yields CDR1 SNHLY and CDR2 FYNNEI. This CDR3 comprises 12 residues. The ends lost 9 bases at V and 6 bases at J; junction bases unmatched: 7. As DNA, the CDR3 is TGTGCCAGTCGACAGGGTTGGGATGGCTACACCTTC. Encoded protein: CASRQGWDGYTF.

The chain has TRBV5-8 and TRBJ2-7; possibly TRBD2 for D (5 bases). The CDR3 covers 13 residues. V lost 5 bases and J lost 7, with 16 bases in between. In germline, CDR1 is SGHTS, CDR2 YDEGEE. CDR3 loop: CASSPGLSLEQYF. Here the CDR3 DNA reads TGTGCCAGCAGTCCCGGACTCAGCCTAGAGCAGTACTTC. Using reference TRBV5-8 and TRBJ2-7 for the parts outside the CDR3, the full variable domain is EAGVTQSPTHLIKTRGQQATLRCSPISGHTSVYWYQQALGLGLQFLLWYDEGEERNRGNFPPRFSGRQFPNYSSELNVNALELEDSALYLCASSPGLSLEQYFGPGTRLTVT.